These 21 T cell receptor beta chains came from one sample sequenced in a study of T cell responses to AZD1222 COVID-19 vaccine. Profiled with immunoSEQ multiplex PCR; TCRdb holds only in-frame clones, not every one. The sample has approximately 150,000 clones, under 90% seen once. The input for sequencing was peripheral blood, taken 28 days after the second AZD1222 dose. The receptors come from an adult who received the AZD1222 COVID-19 vaccine.

This clone was observed a handful of times. This sequence joins TRBV7-2 and TRBJ1-6; the match to TRBD1 covers 8 bases. This CDR3 spans 15 amino acids. Germline V lookup: CDR1 SGHTA, CDR2 FQGNSA. The J segment lost 10 bases and the V segment lost 1 base, leaving 6 bases of the junction unmatched. The CDR3 DNA is TGTGCCAGCAGCTTAGACAGGGGGACTCTCTCACCCCTCCACTTT. Translating gives CASSLDRGTLSPLHF.

The V gene is TRBV21-1, the J gene TRBJ2-7; TRBD2, the table's D call, was not compared with the DNA. TRBV21-1 is assigned pseudogene status. The CDR3 covers 14 residues. The CDR3 coding sequence is TGTGCCAACCTACCGGACTGGTCTTACTACGAGCAGTACTTC. This gives the protein CANLPDWSYYEQYF.

The chain has TRBV19 and TRBJ1-1; D is unresolved. Germline CDR1 is LNHDA and CDR2 is SQIVND (reference sequence). The CDR3 contains 14 residues. The V end lost 0 bases, the J end lost 1 base, and 6 bases lay between the germline ends. This chain's CDR3 is CASSIDSRNTEAFF. The CDR3 DNA reads TGTGCCAGTAGTATAGACAGCCGGAACACTGAAGCTTTCTTT.

The rearrangement links TRBV11-2 to TRBJ2-7; TRBD2 might be the D (5 bases). Germline loops: CDR1 SGHAT, CDR2 FQNNGV. The CDR3 is 13 residues long. The V and J ends lost 5 bases and 1 base respectively, with 9 bases between them. In DNA, the CDR3 is TGTGCCAGCAGCGGACTGGTATCCTACGAGCAGTACTTC. Encoded protein: CASSGLVSYEQYF.

The gene calls are TRBV19 and TRBJ1-5; tentatively, D is TRBD1 (5 bases). The CDR3 has 13 amino acids. V lost 0 bases to trimming and J lost 10 bases, with 10 bases between them. Germline CDR1 is LNHDA and CDR2 is SQIVND (reference sequence). The CDR3 reads CASSIDTQGPQHF. DNA of the CDR3: TGTGCCAGTAGTATAGATACGCAGGGTCCCCAGCATTTT.

This clone was recorded only once. This sequence joins TRBV7-2 and TRBJ2-2; TRBD1 might be the D (5 bases). This CDR3 comprises 18 residues. The germline V gene has CDR1 SGHTA and CDR2 FQGNSA. V was clipped by 2 bases and J by 3 bases, with 19 bases between them. The CDR3 loop is CASSLKGVGAGYTGELFF. For the CDR3, the DNA is TGTGCCAGCAGCTTAAAGGGCGTAGGGGCAGGGTACACCGGGGAGCTGTTTTTT.

About this clone: No conserved phenylalanine or tryptophan ends this CDR3, so it is likely a read error. The DNA is left out, because the CDR3 cannot be placed on it with certainty; the CDR3 is given as TCRdb lists it. The rearrangement uses TRBV10-3 and TRBJ1-2; the table assigns TRBD1, which was not confirmed against the DNA. From germline, CDR1 is ENHRY and CDR2 SYGVKD. Ends included, the CDR3 has 12 residues. The CDR3: CAIRASGQGILL.

This clone was recorded once. V gene TRBV10-1 combines with J gene TRBJ2-3, with D possibly being TRBD2 (5 bases). Deletions cut 4 bases from V and 0 bases from J, with 8 bases between. Germline assignment: CDR1 WNHNN and CDR2 SYGVQD (reference sequence). CDR3 length: 14 amino acids. The CDR3 sequence is CASSGGYSTDTQYF. The CDR3 region has the DNA TGCGCCAGCAGTGGAGGGTATAGCACAGATACGCAGTATTTT.

The chain joins TRBV29-1 to TRBJ1-5; TRBD1 agrees at 7 bases. Germline V gene data show CDR1 as SQVTM and CDR2 as ANQGSEA. The CDR3 has 18 amino acids. V shed 0 bases, J shed 1 base, and the junction held 12 bases outside the gene matches. The DNA for the CDR3 is TGCAGCGTTGAAGATCTAAGACAGGGAGGTCGGAGCAATCAGCCCCAGCATTTT. It is translated as CSVEDLRQGGRSNQPQHF.

This chain connects TRBV28 to TRBJ2-1; D may be TRBD2 (6 bases). This CDR3 spans 14 amino acids. Per the germline V gene, CDR1 is MDHEN and CDR2 is SYDVKM. Between the trimmed V and J ends, which lost 4 bases and 0 bases, there was a span of 7 bases. DNA of the CDR3: TGTGCCAGCAGTTCCGGGGGCTCCTACAATGAGCAGTTCTTC. It encodes CASSSGGSYNEQFF.

The rearrangement links TRBV5-1 to TRBJ1-1, with D unresolved. Germline V gene data show CDR1 as SGHRS and CDR2 as YFSETQ. Trimming stripped 0 bases from V and 3 bases from J, with 3 bases between. The CDR3 length is 12 residues. This CDR3 reads CASSLADTEAFF. The CDR3 DNA is TGCGCCAGCAGCTTGGCGGACACTGAAGCTTTCTTT.

V usage is TRBV28 and J usage is TRBJ1-2, with unresolved D. V lost 4 bases and J 4 bases, leaving 7 bases between the germline ends. The germline V gene encodes CDR1 MDHEN and CDR2 SYDVKM. The CDR3 runs 12 residues. The CDR3 DNA follows: TGTGCCAGCAGTTCAAGGATCTATGGCTACACCTTC. This gives the protein CASSSRIYGYTF.

The V call is TRBV6-2 or TRBV6-3, the J call TRBJ2-1, with TRBD1 matching over 9 bases. This CDR3 spans 14 amino acids. The germline V gene encodes CDR1 MNHEY and CDR2 SVGEGT. V lost 5 bases, J lost 8 bases, and 7 bases stayed unmatched. This CDR3 reads CASSVGTGFHEQFF. The CDR3 region has the DNA TGTGCCAGCAGTGTCGGGACAGGGTTCCATGAGCAGTTCTTC.

V and J are TRBV5-8 and TRBJ1-5, with TRBD1 matching over 7 bases. The length of the CDR3 is 16 residues. J lost 1 base, V lost 4 bases, and 8 bases had no gene match. Germline V lookup: CDR1 SGHTS, CDR2 YDEGEE. The CDR3 loop is CASSPGQLLSNQPQHF. CDR3 bases: TGTGCCAGCAGCCCGGGACAGCTGTTAAGCAATCAGCCCCAGCATTTT.

The chain employs TRBV5-6 and TRBJ1-1; the D gene is possibly TRBD1 (5 bases). From germline, CDR1 is SGHDT and CDR2 YYEEEE. Deletions cut 3 bases from V and 5 bases from J, with 23 bases between. CDR3 length: 17 amino acids. The CDR3 protein is CASSSGPSQGGRTEAFF. The DNA of the CDR3 is TGTGCCAGCAGCTCGGGACCCAGCCAGGGCGGAAGAACTGAAGCTTTCTTT.

The chain combines TRBV4-3 with TRBJ2-2; D not certain. The CDR3 consists of 12 residues. Germline V gives CDR1 LGHNA, CDR2 YSLEER. V was clipped by 4 bases and J by 5 bases, with 5 bases between them. CDR3 nucleotide sequence: TGCGCCAGCAGCCGAGCTACCGGGGAGCTGTTTTTT. Translation: CASSRATGELFF.

V is TRBV9 and J is TRBJ1-6, with 8 bases fitting TRBD1. Looked up from germline, CDR1 is SGDLS and CDR2 is YYNGEE. The V gene end was trimmed by 4 bases and the J gene end by 9 bases; junction bases not matched to a gene: 9. The CDR3 length is 15 residues. The CDR3 here is CASSPTTGEGSPLHF. The CDR3 region has the DNA TGTGCCAGCAGCCCGACGACAGGGGAAGGTTCACCCCTCCACTTT.

This chain joins TRBV2 and TRBJ2-5; 9 bases align to TRBD2. CDR1 and CDR2 from the germline V gene are SNHLY and FYNNEI. This CDR3 is built from 14 residues. The V gene end was trimmed by 8 bases and the J gene end by 2 bases; junction bases not matched to a gene: 6. The CDR3 spells CASGLAGKQETQYF. CDR3 sequence (DNA): TGTGCCAGCGGGCTAGCGGGGAAACAAGAGACCCAGTACTTC.

This clone has just one count. This CDR3 reads CASSQDLLLVSSVNEQFF. CDR3 in DNA: TGCGCCAGCAGCCAAGATTTGCTACTAGTCTCCTCGGTGAATGAGCAGTTCTTC. The chain carries TRBV4-1 and TRBJ2-1, with D tentatively TRBD2 (5 bases). The CDR3 extends over 18 amino acids. The V end lost 0 bases, the J end lost 7 bases, and 22 bases lay between the germline ends. CDR1 and CDR2 (germline): MGHRA, YSYEKL.

This sequence joins TRBV4-2 and TRBJ2-5, with 9 bases aligning to TRBD2. This CDR3 has 16 residues. From germline, CDR1 is LGHNA and CDR2 YNFKEQ. The V segment lost 0 bases and the J segment 2 bases; nucleotides outside the gene matches: 4. The CDR3 DNA reads as TGTGCCAGCAGCCAAGATTGGCTAGCGGGGCAAGAGACCCAGTACTTC. Translating gives CASSQDWLAGQETQYF.

This sequence joins TRBV7-2 and TRBJ1-1, with unresolved D. The germline gives CDR1 SGHTA, CDR2 FQGNSA. The length of the CDR3 is 15 residues. The V and J ends lost 6 bases and 5 bases respectively, with 19 bases between them. The chain's CDR3 is CASRISGRVGTEAFF. The CDR3 DNA sequence: TGTGCCAGCAGAATCTCTGGAAGGGTTGGGACTGAAGCTTTCTTT.